The present entry profiles one T cell receptor (beta chain) with its context. The entry originates in a study of blood T cell repertoires in COVID-19. Study-level background: Spain, Italy and the United States supplied samples that represented acute and convalescent COVID-19.

CDR3 length equals 15 residues. The germline V gene has CDR1 SGHVS and CDR2 FNYEAQ. V shed 1 base, J shed 3 bases, and the junction held 3 bases outside the gene matches. TCRdb's table, derived via immunoSEQ multiplex PCR, lists solely in-frame clones and lacks some. This sample has 130,000 or so clones, with about 85% found just once. Sequenced material: peripheral blood. The chain joins TRBV7-6 to TRBJ2-7; 10 bases agree with TRBD2. This sequence was found in a human donor in a cohort sampled during active COVID-19. CDR3 amino acids: CASSLEAGGLYEQYF. The CDR3 coding sequence is TGTGCCAGCAGCTTAGAAGCGGGAGGGCTCTACGAGCAGTACTTC.